This T cell receptor beta chain originates from a study of OX40 agonist ivuxolimab in advanced cancers. Overall study: Dose-escalation patients suffered from hepatocellular carcinoma, melanoma, renal cell or head and neck cancer.

A few counts support this clone. The length of the CDR3 is 14 residues. Germline V gene lookup returns CDR1 MNHNY and CDR2 SVGAGI (reference sequence). The V and J ends lost 2 bases and 0 bases respectively, with 5 bases between them. TCRdb keeps only in-frame clones here, not all; method: immunoSEQ multiplex PCR. This table has roughly 90,000 clones, around 85% appearing once. The chain employs TRBV6-6 and TRBJ1-5; D is uncertain. The sample here was CD4+ or CD8+ T cells sorted from blood, taken in a trial of the OX40 agonist ivuxolimab. The TCR sequence derives from an adult with an advanced solid tumor such as melanoma, head and neck, liver or kidney cancer. CDR3 sequence reads: CASSYDHSNQPQHF. CDR3 nucleotides: TGTGCCAGCAGTTACGACCATAGCAATCAGCCCCAGCATTTT.